The 3 T cell receptor beta chains in this list originate from one sample, sequenced in a study of CD8+CD57+ T cells in acquired aplastic anemia. For sequencing, patients were chosen who had shown expansion of CD8+CD57+ cells by flow cytometry. CDR3 and TCR beta VDJ profiling relied on genomic DNA as the template. TCRdb re-analysed the reads in MiXCR, keeping a single row per CDR3 protein. The data show approximately 250,000 distinct CDR3 sequences, about 80% seen once. The sequencing input was sorted CD4+, CD8+, or CD8+CD57+ T cells (not recorded which) from PBMCs. The source of these receptors is a human donor with aplastic anemia.

A word on this clonotype: No conserved phenylalanine or tryptophan ends this CDR3, so it is likely a read error. The limits of the CDR3 on the DNA are not certain, so only TCRdb's listed CDR3 is given. The CDR3 loop reads CASSFASGSGDTH. This sequence joins TRBV7-2 and TRBJ2-3; the tabulated D call, TRBD2, remains unverified against the DNA. The germline CDR1 and CDR2 sequences are SGHTA and FQGNSA. The CDR3 contains 13 residues when both ends are counted.

The chain couples TRBV29-1 to TRBJ2-7; maybe TRBD2 (6 bases). CDR1 is SQVTM, CDR2 ANQGSEA, per germline. The CDR3 totals 11 residues. The CDR3 loop is CKHAGGNEQYF. CDR3 nucleotide sequence: TGCAAACATGCCGGGGGAAACGAGCAGTACTTC.

The chain couples TRBV5-5 to TRBJ2-1; tentative D call: TRBD2 (5 bases). The length of the CDR3 is 16 residues. The germline CDR1 and CDR2 sequences are SGHKS and YYEKEE (reference sequence). V was clipped by 4 bases and J by 8 bases, with 22 bases between them. CDR3 in DNA: TGTGCCAGCAGCCAGGACTTCAGAAACGGTCAGGATGAGCAGTTCTTC. It encodes CASSQDFRNGQDEQFF.